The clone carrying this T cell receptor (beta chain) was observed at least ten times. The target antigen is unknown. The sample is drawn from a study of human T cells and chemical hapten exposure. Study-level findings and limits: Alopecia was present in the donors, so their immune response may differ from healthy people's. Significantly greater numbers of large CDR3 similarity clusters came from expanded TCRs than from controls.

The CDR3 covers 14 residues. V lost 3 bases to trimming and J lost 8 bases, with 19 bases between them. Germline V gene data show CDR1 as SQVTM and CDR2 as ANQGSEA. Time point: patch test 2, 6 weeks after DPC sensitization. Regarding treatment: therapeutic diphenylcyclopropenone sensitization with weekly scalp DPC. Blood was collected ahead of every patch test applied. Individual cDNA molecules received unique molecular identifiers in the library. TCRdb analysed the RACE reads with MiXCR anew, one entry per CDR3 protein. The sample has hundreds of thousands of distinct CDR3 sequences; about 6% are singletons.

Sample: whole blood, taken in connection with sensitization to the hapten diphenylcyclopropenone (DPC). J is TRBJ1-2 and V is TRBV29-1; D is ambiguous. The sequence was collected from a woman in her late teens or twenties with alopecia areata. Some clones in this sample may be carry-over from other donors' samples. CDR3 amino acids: CSVEPRYRPGGYTF. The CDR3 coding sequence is TGCAGCGTTGAGCCCCGTTATAGGCCGGGCGGCTACACCTTC.